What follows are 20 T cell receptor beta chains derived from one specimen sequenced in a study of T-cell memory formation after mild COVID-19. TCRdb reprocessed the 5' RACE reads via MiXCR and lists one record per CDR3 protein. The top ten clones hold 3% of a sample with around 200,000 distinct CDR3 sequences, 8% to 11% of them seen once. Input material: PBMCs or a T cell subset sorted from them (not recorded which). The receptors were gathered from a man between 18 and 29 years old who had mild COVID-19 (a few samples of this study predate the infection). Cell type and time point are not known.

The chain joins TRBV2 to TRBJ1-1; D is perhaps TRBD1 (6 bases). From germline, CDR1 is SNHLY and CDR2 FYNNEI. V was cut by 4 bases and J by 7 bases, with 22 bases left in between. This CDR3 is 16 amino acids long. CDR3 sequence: CASSGLFKGEKGEAFF. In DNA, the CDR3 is TGTGCCAGCAGTGGCCTCTTTAAGGGGGAGAAGGGTGAAGCTTTCTTT.

The CDR3 protein is CASSWGTQTGELFF. Here the CDR3 DNA reads TGCGCCAGCAGCTGGGGTACTCAGACCGGGGAGCTGTTTTTT. The chain combines TRBV5-1 with TRBJ2-2; the D is unclear. The CDR3 is made up of 14 amino acids. The V gene's germline CDR1 is SGHRS and CDR2 YFSETQ. Trimming removed 3 bases from V and 5 bases from J, with 11 bases in between. The whole variable domain, remainder taken from reference TRBV5-1 and TRBJ2-2, is KAGVTQTPRYLIKTRGQQVTLSCSPISGHRSVSWYQQTPGQGLQFLFEYFSETQRNKGNFPGRFSGRQFSNSRSEMNVSTLELGDSALYLCASSWGTQTGELFFGEGSRLTVL.

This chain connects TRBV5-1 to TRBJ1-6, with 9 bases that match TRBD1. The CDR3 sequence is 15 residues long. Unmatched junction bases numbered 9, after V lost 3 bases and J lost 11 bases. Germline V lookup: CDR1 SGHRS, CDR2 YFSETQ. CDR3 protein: CASSYTGQGMTPLHF. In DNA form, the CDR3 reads TGCGCCAGCAGCTACACGGGACAGGGAATGACACCCCTCCACTTT. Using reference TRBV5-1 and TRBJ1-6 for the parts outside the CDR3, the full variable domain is KAGVTQTPRYLIKTRGQQVTLSCSPISGHRSVSWYQQTPGQGLQFLFEYFSETQRNKGNFPGRFSGRQFSNSRSEMNVSTLELGDSALYLCASSYTGQGMTPLHFGNGTRLTVT.

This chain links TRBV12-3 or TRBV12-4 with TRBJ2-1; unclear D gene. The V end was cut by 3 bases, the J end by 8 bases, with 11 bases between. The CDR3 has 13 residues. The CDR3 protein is CASSFATPHEQFF. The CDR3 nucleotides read TGTGCCAGCAGTTTCGCCACTCCCCATGAGCAGTTCTTC.

The CDR3 is CASSMSRDRVSYEQYF. The CDR3 DNA is TGCGCCAGCAGCATGTCCCGGGACAGGGTCTCCTACGAGCAGTACTTC. The rearrangement links TRBV5-1 to TRBJ2-7, with 9 bases that match TRBD1. Per the germline V gene, CDR1 is SGHRS and CDR2 is YFSETQ. The CDR3 runs 16 residues. J was trimmed by 0 bases and V by 4 bases; bases with no gene match: 8.

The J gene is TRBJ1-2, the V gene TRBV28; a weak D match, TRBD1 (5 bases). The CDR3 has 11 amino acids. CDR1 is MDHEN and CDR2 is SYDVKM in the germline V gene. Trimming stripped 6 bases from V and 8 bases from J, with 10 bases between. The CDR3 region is CASSTRGGYTF. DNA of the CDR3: TGTGCCAGCAGCACTCGGGGCGGCTACACCTTC.

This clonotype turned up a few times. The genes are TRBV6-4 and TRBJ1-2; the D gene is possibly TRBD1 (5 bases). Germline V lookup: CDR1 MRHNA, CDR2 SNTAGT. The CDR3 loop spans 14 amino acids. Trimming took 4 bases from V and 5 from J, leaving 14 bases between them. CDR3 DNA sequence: TGTGCCAGCAGTGCGGACGGGGGTTGGTATGGCTACACCTTC. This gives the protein CASSADGGWYGYTF.

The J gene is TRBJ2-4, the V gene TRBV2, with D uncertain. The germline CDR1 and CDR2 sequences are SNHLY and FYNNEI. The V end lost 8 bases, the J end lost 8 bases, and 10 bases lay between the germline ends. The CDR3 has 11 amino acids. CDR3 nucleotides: TGTGCCAGCGACAACCGGGACATTCAGTACTTC. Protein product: CASDNRDIQYF.

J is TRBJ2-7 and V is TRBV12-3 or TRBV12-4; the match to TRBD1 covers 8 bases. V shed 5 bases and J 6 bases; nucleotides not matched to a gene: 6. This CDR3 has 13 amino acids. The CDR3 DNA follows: TGTGCCAGCAGTCGGGACAGGCTGGGCGAGCAGTACTTC. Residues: CASSRDRLGEQYF.

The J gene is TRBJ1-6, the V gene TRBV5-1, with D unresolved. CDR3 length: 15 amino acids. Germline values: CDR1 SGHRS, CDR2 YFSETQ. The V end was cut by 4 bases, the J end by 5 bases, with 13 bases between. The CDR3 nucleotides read TGCGCCAGCAGCACCGCGACAACGAATAATTCACCCCTCCACTTT. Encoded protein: CASSTATTNNSPLHF.

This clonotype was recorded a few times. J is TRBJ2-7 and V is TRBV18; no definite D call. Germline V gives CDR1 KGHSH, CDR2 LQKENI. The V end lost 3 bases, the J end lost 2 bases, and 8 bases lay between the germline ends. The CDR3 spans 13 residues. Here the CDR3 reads CASSPLEAYEQYF. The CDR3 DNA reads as TGTGCCAGCTCACCGCTCGAGGCCTACGAGCAGTACTTC.

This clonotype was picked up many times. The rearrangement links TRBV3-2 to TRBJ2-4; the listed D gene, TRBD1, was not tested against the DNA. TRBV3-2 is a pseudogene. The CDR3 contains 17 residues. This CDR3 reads CASSQEQGRQGKNIQYF. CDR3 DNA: TGTGCCAGCAGCCAAGAGCAGGGAAGACAGGGGAAAAACATTCAGTACTTC.

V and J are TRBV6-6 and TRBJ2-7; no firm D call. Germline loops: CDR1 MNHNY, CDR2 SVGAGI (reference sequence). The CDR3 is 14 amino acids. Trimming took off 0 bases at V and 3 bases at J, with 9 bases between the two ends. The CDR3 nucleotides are TGTGCCAGCAGTTACTCGAAAGGAAACTACGAGCAGTACGTC. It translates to CASSYSKGNYEQYV.

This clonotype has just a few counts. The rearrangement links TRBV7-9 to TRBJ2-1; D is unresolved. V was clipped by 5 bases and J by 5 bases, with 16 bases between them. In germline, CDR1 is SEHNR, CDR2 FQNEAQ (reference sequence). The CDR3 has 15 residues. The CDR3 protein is CASSTRGARHNEQFF. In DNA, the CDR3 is TGTGCCAGCAGCACCCGAGGAGCTCGCCACAATGAGCAGTTCTTC.

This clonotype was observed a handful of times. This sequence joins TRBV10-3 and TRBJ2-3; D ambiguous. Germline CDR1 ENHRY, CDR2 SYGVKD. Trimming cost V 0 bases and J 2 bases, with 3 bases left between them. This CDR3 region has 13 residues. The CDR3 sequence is CAISESDTDTQYF. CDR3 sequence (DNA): TGTGCCATCAGTGAGTCGGACACAGATACGCAGTATTTT.

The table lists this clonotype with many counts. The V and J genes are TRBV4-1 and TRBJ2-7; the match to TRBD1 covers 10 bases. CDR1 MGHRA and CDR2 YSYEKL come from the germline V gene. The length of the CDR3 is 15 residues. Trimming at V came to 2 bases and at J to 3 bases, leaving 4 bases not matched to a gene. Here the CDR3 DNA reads TGCGCCAGCAGCCAAAGGAGGACAGGGGGCTACGAGCAGTACTTC. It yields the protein CASSQRRTGGYEQYF.

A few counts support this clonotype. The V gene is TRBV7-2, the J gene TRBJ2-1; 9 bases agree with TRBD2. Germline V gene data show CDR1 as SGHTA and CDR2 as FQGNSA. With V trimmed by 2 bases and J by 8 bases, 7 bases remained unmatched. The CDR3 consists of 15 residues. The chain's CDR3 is CASSLLRGGGYEQFF. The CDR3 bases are TGTGCCAGCAGCTTATTGCGGGGGGGCGGCTATGAGCAGTTCTTC.

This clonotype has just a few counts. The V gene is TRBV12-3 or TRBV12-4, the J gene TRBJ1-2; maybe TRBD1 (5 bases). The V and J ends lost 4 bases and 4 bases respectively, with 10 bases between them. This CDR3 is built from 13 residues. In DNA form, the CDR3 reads TGTGCCAGCAGTTACGACAGCACCTATGGCTACACCTTC. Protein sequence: CASSYDSTYGYTF.

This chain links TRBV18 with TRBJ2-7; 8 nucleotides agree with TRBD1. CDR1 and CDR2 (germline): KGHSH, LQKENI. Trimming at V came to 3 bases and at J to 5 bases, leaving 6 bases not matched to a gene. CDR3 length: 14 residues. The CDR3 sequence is CASSPARGRDEQYF. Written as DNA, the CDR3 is TGTGCCAGCTCACCGGCCAGGGGGCGAGACGAGCAGTACTTC.

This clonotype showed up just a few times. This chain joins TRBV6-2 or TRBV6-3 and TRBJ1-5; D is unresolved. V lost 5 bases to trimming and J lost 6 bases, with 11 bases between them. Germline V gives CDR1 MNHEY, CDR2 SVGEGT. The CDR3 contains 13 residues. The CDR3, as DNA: TGTGCCAGCAGTAACGGGTTGGCTCAGCCCCAGCATTTT. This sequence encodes CASSNGLAQPQHF.